This is a list of T cell receptor beta chains from one sample in a study of blood T cell repertoires in COVID-19. The repertoire was sequenced with immunoSEQ multiplex PCR; TCRdb's copy has only in-frame clones and lacks some. The repertoire includes over 350,000 clones, around nine tenths of them detected once, and 0.97% sits in the top ten. Sequencing was done on a sample of PBMCs or T cells enriched from blood (not recorded which). Receptors originate from a woman aged 25 to 39 with acute COVID-19. CDR3s leave out the opening cysteine and the closing phenylalanine or tryptophan.

V,J,CDR3
TRBV7-9,TRBJ2-5,ASTYFQAYQETQY
TRBV2,TRBJ1-2,ASSEERNYGYT
TRBV6-1,TRBJ2-2,ASSEARPMWGGGTGELF
TRBV2,TRBJ1-5,ASSPRGTNGNQPQH
TRBV1,TRBJ2-5,TSSQALAGTGTQY
TRBV7-2,TRBJ2-2,ASSALRGNTGELF
TRBV7-3,TRBJ2-3,ASRLGLGSTDTQY
TRBV7-3,TRBJ2-1,ASSLDSYTEQF
TRBV6-5,TRBJ2-4,ASRDTGESKNIQY
TRBV7-3,TRBJ2-5,ASSLSGKETQY
TRBV7-8,TRBJ1-1,ASSRLRQGMNTEAF
TRBV5-4,TRBJ2-2,ASSADRGNTGELF
TRBV6-1,TRBJ2-5,ASSEGTGGETQY
TRBV7-2,TRBJ1-3,ASTVQSIGDTIY
TRBV3-1/TRBV3-2,TRBJ2-1,ASSPTRTNEQF
TRBV11-2,TRBJ2-3,ASSPNRGGSTDTQY
TRBV27,TRBJ1-2,ASGGGQGMNGYT
TRBV6-5,TRBJ1-4,ASSYWQGDEKLF
TRBV13,TRBJ1-6,ASSLSGQGRPLH
TRBV24-1,TRBJ1-3,ATSDLGQNSGNTIY
TRBV30,TRBJ2-3,AWSLSSTDTQY
TRBV19,TRBJ1-6,ASSTKRTGNNSPLH
TRBV29-1,TRBJ1-1,SVGRGNEAF
TRBV5-1,TRBJ1-3,ASSLKTGSNPGNTIY
TRBV27,TRBJ2-7,ASSETYEQY
TRBV6-1,TRBJ1-2,ASSESGVGGYT
TRBV2,TRBJ2-1,ASSDVLATGEQF
TRBV25-1,TRBJ1-1,ASSVTGITEAF
TRBV3-1/TRBV3-2,TRBJ1-6,ASSIQGANSPLH
TRBV7-9,TRBJ2-7,ASSTRRAGDSRSEQY
TRBV5-6,TRBJ2-7,ASSLSRGFYEQY
TRBV7-6,TRBJ2-3,ASSLEGAGGPPDTQY
TRBV27,TRBJ1-1,ASSLSMLNTEAF
TRBV19,TRBJ2-1,ASSIRGVEQF
TRBV20-1,TRBJ2-7,SAQQGYEQY
TRBV11-3,TRBJ2-1,ASSPATGGGSNEQF
TRBV3-1/TRBV3-2,TRBJ1-1,ASSQVAGTDTEAF
TRBV3-1/TRBV3-2,TRBJ2-2,ASSSRDRRRPNTGELF
TRBV7-2,TRBJ2-1,ASSLAGLARNEQF
TRBV11-2,TRBJ2-7,ASSLVAGGTYEQY
TRBV5-4,TRBJ2-1,ASSFVQGARNEQF
TRBV10-3,TRBJ1-3,AAQGRSSGNTIY
TRBV6-5,TRBJ1-6,ASRRAFNSPLH
TRBV2,TRBJ1-4,ATYDRIEKLF
TRBV10-1,TRBJ1-1,ASSDFFGTREAF
TRBV2,TRBJ1-1,ASSRQGTPNTEAF
TRBV18,TRBJ2-7,ASSPTGFTYEQY
TRBV24-1,TRBJ2-5,ATSDRGGKETQY
TRBV7-2,TRBJ1-2,ASSLAFEGGYGYT
TRBV30,TRBJ1-2,AWSPLQGAIVYGYT
TRBV27,TRBJ2-4,ASSSETGNIQY
TRBV29-1,TRBJ2-1,SAPGTGWNEQF
TRBV24-1,TRBJ2-3,ATSDFRQGTDTQY